These 4 T cell receptor beta chains were all obtained from the same sample, sequenced in a study of cytomegalovirus exposure and HLA in healthy donors (TCRdb year 2017). Receptors were amplified or captured by the immunoSEQ multiplex PCR assay. The multiplex PCR relied on a mix of 60 forward primers for TCR Vbeta segments and 13 reverse primers for TCR Jbeta segments. TCRdb stores this immuneACCESS table with in-frame sequences only. Part of the clones is absent; in the studies checked, under half of the shortfall reflects unresolved V genes, and no reason is known for the rest. The sample table records roughly 120,000 clones; 80% of these occur just once. The top ten clonotypes cover 2.5% to 3.5% of the sample. The sample taken for sequencing was PBMCs. Receptors originate from a male donor in good health and CMV-seronegative.

This chain links TRBV5-1 with TRBJ2-3; D possibly corresponds to TRBD1 (6 bases). V was shortened by 0 bases and J by 3 bases, with 17 bases between the two germline ends. Germline assignment: CDR1 SGHRS and CDR2 YFSETQ. This CDR3 has 17 residues. In DNA, the CDR3 is TGCGCCAGCAGCTTGGGGGTGGCAGGGGCTAGTACAGATACGCAGTATTTT. Its translation: CASSLGVAGASTDTQYF. Full variable domain (remainder filled in from reference TRBV5-1 and TRBJ2-3): KAGVTQTPRYLIKTRGQQVTLSCSPISGHRSVSWYQQTPGQGLQFLFEYFSETQRNKGNFPGRFSGRQFSNSRSEMNVSTLELGDSALYLCASSLGVAGASTDTQYFGPGTRLTVL.

The chain's CDR3 is CASRLGRNSPLHF. The CDR3 DNA sequence: TGTGCCAGCAGACTAGGGCGGAATTCACCCCTCCACTTT. This chain links TRBV28 with TRBJ1-6; no clear D gene. V lost 6 bases and J 7 bases, leaving 10 bases between the germline ends. Looked up from germline, CDR1 is MDHEN and CDR2 is SYDVKM. This CDR3 has 13 amino acids.

V gene TRBV11-2 combines with J gene TRBJ1-1, with D unclear. Deletions cut 1 base from V and 0 bases from J, with 9 bases between. The V gene's germline CDR1 is SGHAT and CDR2 FQNNGV. The CDR3 is 15 amino acids. In DNA, the CDR3 is TGTGCCAGCAGCTTAGGAGAGGCGGTGAACACTGAAGCTTTCTTT. This encodes CASSLGEAVNTEAFF. Looking up the rest from reference TRBV11-2 and TRBJ1-1 gives the full variable domain: EAGVAQSPRYKIIEKRQSVAFWCNPISGHATLYWYQQILGQGPKLLIQFQNNGVVDDSQLPKDRFSAERLKGVDSTLKIQPAKLEDSAVYLCASSLGEAVNTEAFFGQGTRLTVV.

The rearrangement links TRBV7-2 to TRBJ2-5; 8 bases line up with TRBD2. From germline, CDR1 is SGHTA and CDR2 FQGNSA. The CDR3 totals 16 residues. J lost 3 bases, V lost 5 bases, and 11 bases had no gene match. CDR3 nucleotide sequence: TGTGCCAGCAGCGATGGTGGACTAGCTGCTAAAGAGACCCAGTACTTC. Protein sequence: CASSDGGLAAKETQYF.